This is a list of T cell receptor beta chains from one sample in a study of CXCR3-negative and CXCR3-positive naive CD8 T cells. For each CDR3 protein, TCRdb gives one entry from its re-call of the 5' RACE reads, without DNA. Recorded for this sample: 6,500 to 8,000 distinct CDR3 sequences. Specimen: naive CXCR3- CD8+ T cells from blood. These receptors originate from a human donor in good health. Some clones in this sample may be carry-over from other donors' samples. Each CDR3 is given with its conserved first and last residue. Some rows mark clone size as missing; the rest say once, few, many or name a class of expanded clone.

TRBJ2-7 | - | TRBV7-9 | CASSPTGGSSYEQYF
TRBJ2-1 | medium-sized | TRBV10-3 | CAISDEGRDYNEQFF
TRBJ2-1 | - | TRBV7-9 | CASSLNRDRDDPSYNEQFF
TRBJ2-2 | medium-sized | TRBV15 | CATSIGLADTGELFF
TRBJ2-7 | medium-sized | TRBV13 | CASSLGLSYEQYF
TRBJ1-6 | - | TRBV3-1 | CASSHRAGNSPLHF
TRBJ2-5 | - | TRBV29-1 | CSVGTGGQETQYF
TRBJ1-1 | - | TRBV6-5 | CASSYSSLNTEAFF
TRBJ2-1 | medium-sized | TRBV6-2/TRBV6-3 | CASSQRSLSNEQFF
TRBJ2-7 | medium-sized | TRBV28 | CASRLRLAGVPEQYF
TRBJ2-7 | - | TRBV5-1 | CASSLDQGHDEQYF
TRBJ1-5 | - | TRBV27 | CASRTTGGDGNQPQHF
TRBJ2-5 | - | TRBV6-1 | CASRPTGPQETQYF
TRBJ1-3 | - | TRBV6-5 | CASRTGSGNTIYF
TRBJ2-3 | medium-sized | TRBV29-1 | CSVSSGSTDTQYF
TRBJ2-7 | - | TRBV3-1 | CASSQDDAVGWTPYEQYF
TRBJ2-7 | - | TRBV10-3 | CAISEILGGSSYEQYF
TRBJ1-5 | - | TRBV21-1 | CASNSQPRRGSNQPQHF